The source of this T cell receptor (beta chain) is a study of T cell changes during pregnancy in multiple sclerosis (dated by TCRdb to between 2018 and 2020). Background on the whole study: The study examined how the T cell repertoire changed over the course of pregnancy in women with multiple sclerosis.

V and J are truncated by 3 bases and 7 bases respectively, leaving an intervening sequence of 7 bases. For CDR1 and CDR2, the germline V gene lists SGHDN and FVKESK. From cysteine to phenylalanine, the CDR3 is 11 amino acids long. The CDR3 DNA has 33 bases and is translated from base 1. On this clone: Its antigen is not yet known. Base quality data are lacking; no much larger clone is found one base away.

Libraries came from the immunoSEQ multiplex PCR assay. The table was pulled from immuneACCESS by TCRdb, which kept in-frame rearrangements only. Such tables lose some clones; where checked, under half of the loss comes from unresolved V genes, and the rest has no known cause. The sample data list tens of thousands of clones, and roughly 93% of these were observed just once. 2.5% to 3% of the sample comes from the top ten. Here the sequenced sample was peripheral blood, taken in the second trimester of pregnancy. The sequence links TRBV14 to TRBJ2-7; the D gene assignment is ambiguous. This clonotype was obtained from a female donor with multiple sclerosis, enrolled in a pregnancy study. The DNA sequence is given as TGTGCCAGCAGCCACGCGGAAGAGCAGTACTTC. Translation gives CASSHAEEQYF.